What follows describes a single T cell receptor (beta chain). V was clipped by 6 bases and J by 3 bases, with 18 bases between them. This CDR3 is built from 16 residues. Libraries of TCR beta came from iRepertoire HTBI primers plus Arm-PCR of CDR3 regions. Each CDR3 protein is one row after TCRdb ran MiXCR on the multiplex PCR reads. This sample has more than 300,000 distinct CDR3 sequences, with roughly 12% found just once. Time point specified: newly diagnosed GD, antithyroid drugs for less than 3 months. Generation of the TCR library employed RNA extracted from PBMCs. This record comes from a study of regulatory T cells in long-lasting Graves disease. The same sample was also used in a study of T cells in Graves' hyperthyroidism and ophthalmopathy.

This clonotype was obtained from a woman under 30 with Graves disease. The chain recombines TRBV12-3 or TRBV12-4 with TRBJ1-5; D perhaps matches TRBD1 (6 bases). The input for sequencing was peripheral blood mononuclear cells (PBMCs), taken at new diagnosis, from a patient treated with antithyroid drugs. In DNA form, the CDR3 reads TGTGCCAGCAGCAACCAACCGGGACACGCCAATCAGCCCCAGCATTTT. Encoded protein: CASSNQPGHANQPQHF.